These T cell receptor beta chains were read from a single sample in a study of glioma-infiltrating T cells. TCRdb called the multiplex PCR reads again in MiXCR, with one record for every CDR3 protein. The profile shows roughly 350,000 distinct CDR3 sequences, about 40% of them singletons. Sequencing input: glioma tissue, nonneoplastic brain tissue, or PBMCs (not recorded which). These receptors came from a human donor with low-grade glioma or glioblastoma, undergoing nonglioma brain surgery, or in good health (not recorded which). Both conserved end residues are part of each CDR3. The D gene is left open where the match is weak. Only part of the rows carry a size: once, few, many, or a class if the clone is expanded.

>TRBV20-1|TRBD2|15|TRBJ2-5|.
TGCAGTGCTAGGTCGACTAGCGGGAGATTCGAGACCCAGTACTTC
CSARSTSGRFETQYF
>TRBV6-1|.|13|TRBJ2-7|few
TGTGCCAGCAGCTTAAGCGTCCCCTACGAGCAGTACTTC
CASSLSVPYEQYF
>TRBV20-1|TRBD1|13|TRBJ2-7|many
TGCAGTGCTTTTGACCGGGACAGCTACGAGCAGTACTTC
CSAFDRDSYEQYF
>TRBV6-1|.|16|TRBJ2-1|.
TGTGCCAGCAGTCCAAGCCCCGGGGGCCCCTACAATGAGCAGTTCTTC
CASSPSPGGPYNEQFF
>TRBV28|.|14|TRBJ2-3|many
TGTGCCAGCACCCTACTAGGGCGCACAGATACGCAGTATTTT
CASTLLGRTDTQYF
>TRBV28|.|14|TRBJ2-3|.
TGCGCCAGCAGTTTATTTGCGAGAACAGATACGCAGTATTTT
CASSLFARTDTQYF
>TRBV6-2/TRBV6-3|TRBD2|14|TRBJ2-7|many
TGTGCCAGCAGACTTAGCGGGACATGGTACGAGCAGTACTTC
CASRLSGTWYEQYF
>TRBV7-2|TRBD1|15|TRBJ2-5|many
TGTGCCAGCAGCTACACCGGGACAGCTCAAGAGACCCAGTACTTC
CASSYTGTAQETQYF
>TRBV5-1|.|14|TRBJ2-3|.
TGCGCCAGCAGCTTGGAAGGGTTCGCAGATACGCAGTATTTT
CASSLEGFADTQYF
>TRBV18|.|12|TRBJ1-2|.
TGTGCCAGCTCGCCCCGGAACTATGGCCACACCTTC
CASSPRNYGHTF
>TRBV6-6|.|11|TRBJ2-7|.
TGTGCCAGCGGTCAGGGGTACGAGCAGTACTTC
CASGQGYEQYF
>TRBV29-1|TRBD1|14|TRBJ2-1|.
TGCAGCGTTGAGACGATGCAGGGGGCGTTTGAGCAGTTCTTC
CSVETMQGAFEQFF
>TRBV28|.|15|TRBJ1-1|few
TGTGCCAGCAGCTTAGCGCAGGCAGGGTACACTGAAGCTTTCTTT
CASSLAQAGYTEAFF
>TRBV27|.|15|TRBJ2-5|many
TGTGCCAGCAGATTTACCCCGGACAGCTACCAGACCCAGTACTTC
CASRFTPDSYQTQYF
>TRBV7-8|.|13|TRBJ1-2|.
TGTGCCAGCAGCCCACAGGGCAACTATGGCTACGCCTTC
CASSPQGNYGYAF
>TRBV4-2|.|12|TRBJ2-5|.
TGTGCCAGCAGCCAGTATACCCAGACCCAGTACTTC
CASSQYTQTQYF
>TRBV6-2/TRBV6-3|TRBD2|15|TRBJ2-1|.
TGTGCCAGCATCGTCCTGGCGGGAGGGCTCAATGAGCAGTTTTTC
CASIVLAGGLNEQFF
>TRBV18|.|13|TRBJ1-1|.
TGTGCCAGCTCACGGGATGGAGCCACTGAAGCTTTCTTT
CASSRDGATEAFF
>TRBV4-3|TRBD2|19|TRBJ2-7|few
TGCGCCAGCAGCCAAGATCTTCCCCTAGCGGGAGGGTTTGCCTACGAGCAGTACTTC
CASSQDLPLAGGFAYEQYF
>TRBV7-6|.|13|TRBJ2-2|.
TGTGCCAGCAGCTCAAATCGAGCCGGGGAGCTGTTTTTT
CASSSNRAGELFF
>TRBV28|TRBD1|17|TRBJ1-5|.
TGTGCCAGCAGTTTCCTCGTACCGACAGGGTCCCATCAGCCCCAGCATTTT
CASSFLVPTGSHQPQHF
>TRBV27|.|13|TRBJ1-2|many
TGTGCCAGCAGCAGAGATCGGTTTAGCGGCTACACCTTC
CASSRDRFSGYTF
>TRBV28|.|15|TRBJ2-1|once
TGTGGCAGCAGTTTTCTAGCGTACGAGTGGAATGAGCAGTTCTTC
CGSSFLAYEWNEQFF
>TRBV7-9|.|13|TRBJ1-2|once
TGTGCCAGCAGCTGGGACAAGCTTTATGGCTACACCTTC
CASSWDKLYGYTF
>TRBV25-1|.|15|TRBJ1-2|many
TGTGCCAGCAGTGGTGGTCCAGGGATATCTTATGGCTACACCTTC
CASSGGPGISYGYTF